This T cell receptor beta chain was identified during a study of blood T cells in healthy people across ages (dated by TCRdb to between 2014 and 2016). For the wider study: Template switching captured roughly one uniquely barcoded TCR beta cDNA molecule per two T cells in model experiments. The study measured age-related changes in TCR beta repertoire diversity using deep sequencing normalized with unique cDNA molecular identifiers. Two additional independent replicas of 1 million unique cDNA reads from the same blood draw were analyzed for two donors (one aged 18 to 30 and one aged 80 or older). Donors of different ages were randomly distributed across sequencing lanes to avoid experimental bias. The donors were split into four age groups: young (average approximately 16 years), middle-aged (more than 35), aged (approximately 60) and long-lived (under 90). Points the paper makes about the study in general: Compared with the aged group, the long-lived group had more naive CD4+ T cells, fewer expanded clones and increased TCR diversity, suggesting age selection. There was a strong correlation between observed TCR beta diversity and the percentage of naive T cells measured by flow cytometry. Total diversity estimates from one million sequenced T cells were considered lower bounds and underestimates. As age increased, observed TCR beta diversity per million T cells dropped in a roughly linear way, and a significant reduction was already evident by age about 36. Since profiling was done on bulk unsorted PBMCs, naive and antigen-experienced compartments could not be conclusively compared. The CMV infection status of donors was not known, potentially confounding age-related changes in expanded clonotypes.

A distance of 6 bases separates the germline ends of V and J, which lose 1 base and 2 bases respectively. There are 13 amino acids in the CDR3, from cysteine to phenylalanine inclusive. The entry retains the CDR3 DNA only, 39 bases that are in frame from base 1. Notes on this clonotype: Its binding antigen is unknown. No clone much larger than this one lies a single base away; base qualities are absent.

Libraries were constructed by 5' RACE. Instrument used: Illumina HiSeq 2500. The second PCR ran for roughly 7 to 11 cycles and used a J-beta primer mix along with a sample-barcoded 5' primer. Each TCR beta cDNA molecule received a unique molecular identifier from a template-switch 5' adaptor carrying 12 random nucleotides. Each sample yielded at least 2.5 million CDR3-containing paired-end reads. First-strand cDNA was synthesized from all RNA with the Mint cDNA synthesis kit, primed by a TRBC-specific oligonucleotide. Following uracil-DNA glycosylase treatment, a first 18-cycle PCR with universal primers M1SS and BC2_uni_R was performed on all cDNA. Per the source publication's procedure: Normalization of each sample was performed by random selection of 1 million high-quality reads, each carrying a distinct molecular identifier. Instead of being binned into consensus sequences, reads that shared molecular identifiers were thrown out. MiTCR, run with a Q25 quality threshold and the strictest error-elimination algorithm, handled CDR3 identification, clonotype clustering and error correction. A nonparametric unseen species model with Euler transformation was used to estimate lower-bound total TCR beta diversity. TCRdb trimmed the raw reads at Q25, called clones with MiXCR and kept productive beta chains. For every CDR3 protein sequence, its rows merge into one entry that carries the most common genes and DNA. The V and J calls reflect TCRdb's pipeline rather than the authors' work. This sample gives about 780,000 distinct CDR3 sequences in total; about 46% of them show up just once. In total, the top ten clones hold about a sixth of the sample.

Donors were a few dozen systemically healthy Caucasian individuals from Russia aged roughly 6 to 95 years. Around 9.8 milliliters of peripheral blood were collected from each donor into EDTA-treated Vacutainer tubes. Ficoll-Paque density-gradient centrifugation was used to isolate PBMCs, with at least 6.5 million per sample. Total RNA, at least 6 micrograms per sample, was extracted from PBMCs with Trizol reagent. For every donor, flow cytometry on a PBMC aliquot measured the percentage of naive CD45RAhigh/CD27high T cells. The rearranged chain carries TRBV12-3 or TRBV12-4 and TRBJ2-7, with the D segment identity uncertain. The sequence derives from a man older than 75 in good health. Material for sequencing was blood. The DNA is as follows: TGTGCCAGCAGTTTAGAACAGCCCTACGAGCAGTACTTC. This encodes CASSLEQPYEQYF.